These 16 T cell receptor beta chains were all obtained from the same sample, sequenced in a study of blood T cells in healthy people across ages. A sample-barcoded 5' primer and a J-beta primer mix were used in a second PCR of about 7 to 12 cycles. TCRdb reprocessed the 5' RACE reads with MiXCR, giving one entry per CDR3 protein. The table includes over 1,500,000 distinct CDR3 sequences, roughly 43% detected once. Sequenced: blood. These receptors came from a human donor in good health.

This clonotype was counted a few times. The chain joins TRBV5-1 to TRBJ2-6; D is unclear. CDR1 and CDR2 from the germline V gene are SGHRS and YFSETQ. The CDR3 length is 15 residues. Trimming took off 4 bases at V and 0 bases at J, with 8 bases between the two ends. The CDR3 DNA is TGCGCCAGCAGCAACGACCCCTCTGGGGCCAACGTCCTGACTTTC. It is translated as CASSNDPSGANVLTF.

This clonotype was observed a handful of times. This chain connects TRBV18 to TRBJ2-4; perhaps TRBD2 as D (6 bases). V lost 3 bases, J lost 7 bases, and 19 bases lay in between. This CDR3 spans 16 amino acids. CDR1 is KGHSH, CDR2 LQKENI, per germline. The CDR3 nucleotides are TGTGCCAGCTCACCTGTGGTGGGGACTGGGATGAACATTCAGTACTTC. Protein: CASSPVVGTGMNIQYF.

This clonotype came up a few times. J is TRBJ2-5 and V is TRBV12-3 or TRBV12-4; possibly TRBD2 for D (5 bases). With 5 bases removed from V and 12 bases from J, the gap between germline ends came to 19 bases. The CDR3 sequence is 13 residues long. In nucleotides, the CDR3 is TGTGCCAGCAGTCTTACATGGGAACTGAGGGAGTACTTC. Translated, it gives CASSLTWELREYF.

Concerning this clonotype: A much larger clone lies a single base off, so this may be a read error. The chain recombines TRBV20-1 with TRBJ2-3, with TRBD2 identical over 11 bases. The CDR3 runs to 13 residues. Germline V gene data show CDR1 as DFQATT and CDR2 as SNEGSKA (reference sequence). The ends lost 6 bases at V and 4 bases at J; junction bases unmatched: 3. CDR3 region: CSAELAGADTQYF. CDR3 coding DNA: TGCAGTGCCGAACTAGCGGGGGCAGATACGCAGTATTTT.

A remark on this clonotype: Sequence at one end of the junction differs from germline and may be a read error. The chain recombines TRBV15 with TRBJ1-4; tentative D call: TRBD1 (5 bases). CDR1 and CDR2 from the germline V gene are LNHNV and YYDKDF (reference sequence). The CDR3 covers 15 residues. The CDR3 DNA reads TGTGCCACCAGCAGAGATCGGTCAGGGAGTGACAAACGGTTTTTT. Protein product: CATSRDRSGSDKRFF.

This clonotype was counted between two and nine times. V is TRBV7-2 and J is TRBJ2-3; D possibly corresponds to TRBD2 (5 bases). Per the germline V gene, CDR1 is SGHTA and CDR2 is FQGNSA. The CDR3 contains 13 residues. Trimming shortened V by 5 bases and J by 4 bases, and 10 bases separated the two germline ends. The CDR3 DNA is TGTGCCAGCAGCCTCCAGGAGGCAGATACGCAGTATTTT. It codes for CASSLQEADTQYF.

V usage is TRBV12-3 or TRBV12-4 and J usage is TRBJ2-3, with D perhaps matching TRBD1 or TRBD2 (5 bases each). This CDR3 spans 13 amino acids. The V gene lost 10 bases and the J gene lost 0 bases, with 11 bases spanning the gap. The CDR3: CANRDGSTDTQYF. The CDR3 region has the DNA TGTGCCAATCGGGACGGGAGCACAGATACGCAGTATTTT.

The rearrangement uses TRBV19 and TRBJ2-3; D perhaps matches TRBD2 (5 bases). Trimming cost V 11 bases and J 4 bases, with 16 bases left between them. The CDR3 loop spans 13 amino acids. Germline V gives CDR1 LNHDA, CDR2 SQIVND (reference sequence). In DNA, the CDR3 is TGTGCCGTCCAGCAGGTGGGAGCAGATACGCAGTATTTT. It codes for CAVQQVGADTQYF. The full variable domain, in which reference TRBV19 and TRBJ2-3 provide the parts outside the CDR3, is DGGITQSPKYLFRKEGQNVTLSCEQNLNHDAMYWYRQDPGQGLRLIYYSQIVNDFQKGDIAEGYSVSREKKESFPLTVTSAQKNPTAFYLCAVQQVGADTQYFGPGTRLTVL.

This clonotype has only one observation. At one boundary the junction diverges from the germline segment, which might be a read error. This chain links TRBV27 with TRBJ2-1, with D possibly TRBD2 on 6 matching bases. CDR1 and CDR2 from the germline V gene are MNHEY and SMNVEV (reference sequence). This CDR3 is 17 amino acids long. The DNA of the CDR3 is TGTGCCAGCAGTGTGGGTCGGGGGAGCGGGTCCTACGATGAGCAGTTCTTC. Protein sequence: CASSVGRGSGSYDEQFF.

J is TRBJ2-1 and V is TRBV12-3 or TRBV12-4; D may be TRBD2 (6 bases). This CDR3 comprises 14 residues. Trimming shortened V by 7 bases and J by 6 bases, and 16 bases separated the two germline ends. The CDR3 loop is CASTAAGQLNEQFF. The CDR3 nucleotides read TGTGCCAGCACCGCGGCGGGGCAGCTCAATGAGCAGTTCTTC.

This clonotype occurred many times. The gene calls are TRBV12-3 or TRBV12-4 and TRBJ2-5; D unresolved. The CDR3 covers 11 residues. Trimming removed 6 bases from V and 0 bases from J, with 2 bases in between. The CDR3: CASRYQETQYF. In nucleotides, the CDR3 is TGTGCCAGCAGGTACCAAGAGACCCAGTACTTC.

The chain employs TRBV7-9 and TRBJ2-3, with D uncertain. Trimming shortened V by 2 bases and J by 6 bases, and 15 bases separated the two germline ends. This CDR3 contains 15 residues. Germline V gene data show CDR1 as SEHNR and CDR2 as FQNEAQ (reference sequence). For the CDR3, the DNA is TGTGCCAGCAGCTTAAGGCAGGCAACATCCGATACGCAGTATTTT. Protein: CASSLRQATSDTQYF.

This clonotype was seen many times. This rearrangement joins TRBV10-3 to TRBJ2-1; D is uncertain. This CDR3 has 12 residues. V shed 3 bases and J shed 2 bases, with 2 bases lying between them. CDR1 is ENHRY, CDR2 SYGVKD, per germline. CDR3 sequence: CAISDTYNEQFF. DNA of the CDR3: TGTGCCATCAGTGATACCTACAATGAGCAGTTCTTC.

V usage is TRBV6-5 and J usage is TRBJ1-2; maybe TRBD1 (6 bases). Trimming removed 7 bases at V and 11 bases at J, with 29 bases between. The CDR3 runs 16 residues. Germline V gene lookup returns CDR1 MNHEY and CDR2 SVGAGI. This CDR3 reads CASKKQGSNLSSRYTF. The CDR3, as DNA: TGTGCCAGCAAAAAACAGGGTAGTAATCTATCATCCCGTTACACCTTC.

The chain links TRBV12-3 or TRBV12-4 to TRBJ1-2; D is unclear. The CDR3 length is 13 residues. The V end lost 1 base, the J end lost 8 bases, and 11 bases lay between the germline ends. In nucleotides, the CDR3 is TGTGCCAGCAGTTTAGGGCCCTCCAAGGGCTACACCTTC. As protein: CASSLGPSKGYTF.

This clonotype was seen a few times. The chain is built from TRBV7-2 and TRBJ2-3; D is ambiguous. Germline-derived CDR1 and CDR2 are SGHTA and FQGNSA. The CDR3 sequence is 15 residues long. Trimming removed 7 bases at V and 2 bases at J, with 16 bases between. The CDR3 here is CASTIGVRYTDTQYF. The CDR3 DNA reads TGTGCCAGCACAATTGGGGTACGGTACACAGATACGCAGTATTTT.